This T cell receptor (beta chain) is drawn from a study of blood T cell repertoires in COVID-19. Measured with immunoSEQ multiplex PCR; TCRdb has only the in-frame clones, and not every one. The profile shows around 190,000 clones, about nine tenths of them singletons. This clone was seen just once. There are 14 residues in the CDR3. The ends lost 2 bases at V and 9 bases at J; junction bases unmatched: 8. CDR1 is SGHRS and CDR2 is YFSETQ in the germline V gene. This clonotype originated in a man younger than 40 with acute or convalescent COVID-19. This chain joins TRBV5-1 and TRBJ2-1; 7 bases agree with TRBD2. Specimen: peripheral blood. This CDR3 is CASSFEGSGTEQFF. The CDR3 DNA reads TGCGCCAGCAGCTTCGAGGGGAGCGGGACTGAGCAGTTCTTC.